These 22 T cell receptor beta chains originate from one sample sequenced in a study of T cell repertoires in cytomegalovirus infection. TCRdb called the reads again in MiXCR, with one record for every CDR3 protein. The sample holds hundreds of thousands of distinct CDR3 sequences, about a third seen once. Sequences were obtained from PBMCs. These receptors came from a human donor in good health (CMV status not recorded). Some clones in this sample may be carry-over from other donors' samples.

For this clonotype: Compared with germline, one end of the junction differs, possibly owing to a read error. The chain joins TRBV28 to TRBJ2-3; 7 bases line up with TRBD1. In germline, CDR1 is MDHEN, CDR2 SYDVKM. The CDR3 length is 14 residues. CDR3 protein: CASIETGSTDTQSF. CDR3 coding DNA: TGTGCCAGCATCGAGACAGGGAGCACAGATACGCAGTCTTTT.

The chain carries TRBV27 and TRBJ2-1; 9 nucleotides match TRBD1. V shed 5 bases, J shed 6 bases, and the junction held 8 bases outside the gene matches. Germline V CDR1 and CDR2: MNHEY, SMNVEV (reference sequence). There are 15 residues in the CDR3. The CDR3 is CASSTGTGRSNEQFF. The CDR3 coding sequence is TGTGCCAGCAGTACGGGGACAGGGCGTAGCAATGAGCAGTTCTTC.

The chain has TRBV30 and TRBJ2-7, with TRBD1 as a possible D gene (5 bases). Trimming cost V 4 bases and J 0 bases, with 13 bases left between them. CDR3 size: 14 residues. Germline assignment: CDR1 GTSNPN and CDR2 SVGIG (reference sequence). The CDR3 bases are TGTGCCTGGAACCGACGACAGCTCTCCTACGAGCAGTACTTC. This encodes CAWNRRQLSYEQYF.

The chain joins TRBV12-5 to TRBJ2-5; TRBD1 might be the D (6 bases). Trimming removed 1 base from V and 4 bases from J, with 13 bases in between. Germline-derived CDR1 and CDR2 are LGHNT and FRNRAP. The CDR3 is 15 residues long. The CDR3 loop is CASGLGTGNTETQYF. The CDR3 coding sequence is TGTGCTAGTGGTTTGGGCACAGGGAATACAGAGACCCAGTACTTC.

The gene calls are TRBV10-3 and TRBJ2-7, with D possibly being TRBD2 (6 bases). The germline V and J ends were trimmed by 3 bases and 0 bases, with 18 bases remaining between them. The germline gives CDR1 ENHRY, CDR2 SYGVKD. The CDR3 extends over 17 amino acids. The CDR3 region is CAISEGPAGLSSYEQYF. CDR3 bases: TGTGCCATCAGTGAAGGCCCAGCGGGCCTGAGCTCCTACGAGCAGTACTTC.

This clonotype was picked up many times. The chain links TRBV7-2 to TRBJ1-1, with unresolved D. Germline CDR1 is SGHTA and CDR2 is FQGNSA. Trimming cost V 1 base and J 4 bases, with 10 bases left between them. The CDR3 consists of 14 residues. CDR3 in amino acids: CASSLGQVGTEAFF. CDR3 nucleotide sequence: TGTGCCAGCAGCTTAGGCCAGGTTGGCACTGAAGCTTTCTTT.

The rearrangement links TRBV6-1 to TRBJ2-5, with 11 bases identical to TRBD2. The CDR3 spans 15 residues. Per germline, CDR1 MNHNS and CDR2 SASEGT. V shed 2 bases, J shed 3 bases, and the junction held 2 bases outside the gene matches. CDR3 loop: CASSEKTSGKETQYF. The CDR3, as DNA: TGTGCCAGCAGTGAAAAGACTAGCGGGAAAGAGACCCAGTACTTC.

This CDR3 is CASSFHDGNEKLFF. CDR3 coding DNA: TGTGCCAGCAGTTTCCATGACGGAAATGAAAAACTGTTTTTT. The chain couples TRBV28 to TRBJ1-4; D gene ambiguous. Germline-derived CDR1 and CDR2 are MDHEN and SYDVKM. This CDR3 is 14 amino acids long. V was clipped by 3 bases and J by 5 bases, with 10 bases between them. The full variable domain, rest sourced from reference TRBV28 and TRBJ1-4, is DVKVTQSSRYLVKRTGEKVFLECVQDMDHENMFWYRQDPGLGLRLIYFSYDVKMKEKGDIPEGYSVSREKKERFSLILESASTNQTSMYLCASSFHDGNEKLFFGSGTQLSVL.

This clonotype was found a few times. The chain combines TRBV20-1 with TRBJ2-7; 11 bases align to TRBD2. In germline, CDR1 is DFQATT, CDR2 SNEGSKA (reference sequence). The CDR3 has 14 residues. Germline trimming cut 3 bases from V and 3 bases from J; bases unmatched to any gene: 4. The CDR3 DNA sequence: TGCAGTGCTAGGGGACTAGCGGACCTCTACGAGCAGTACTTC. Translation gives CSARGLADLYEQYF.

This clonotype was detected a few times. This chain joins TRBV27 and TRBJ2-1; TRBD2 is a possible D gene (6 bases). The length of the CDR3 is 19 residues. Germline CDR1 and CDR2: MNHEY and SMNVEV (reference sequence). V was shortened by 7 bases and J by 0 bases, with 25 bases between the two germline ends. CDR3 sequence (DNA): TGTGCCAGCAAACCCTCGAGACTAGGCTCGTTTGGCTCCTACAATGAGCAGTTCTTC. It encodes CASKPSRLGSFGSYNEQFF.

The sample holds a few counts of this clonotype. This chain connects TRBV6-2 or TRBV6-3 to TRBJ2-5; a weak D match, TRBD2 (6 bases). The CDR3 extends over 13 amino acids. The germline V and J ends were trimmed by 6 bases and 4 bases, with 12 bases remaining between them. Germline CDR1 and CDR2: MNHEY and SVGEGT. CDR3 in amino acids: CASRRLGGETQYF. The CDR3 DNA reads TGTGCCAGCAGACGACTGGGGGGAGAGACCCAGTACTTC.

This clonotype was detected a few times. The V call is TRBV7-3, the J call TRBJ2-7, with D unclear. Germline lookup yields CDR1 SGHTA and CDR2 FQGTGA. CDR3 length equals 12 residues. The V gene lost 5 bases and the J gene lost 8 bases, with 13 bases spanning the gap. CDR3 nucleotides: TGTGCCAGCAGCCCGGACGCGCTCAAGCAGTACTTC. Its translation is CASSPDALKQYF.

This clonotype has a count of ten or more. The genes are TRBV28 and TRBJ2-7, with 8 bases matching TRBD1. CDR1 MDHEN and CDR2 SYDVKM come from the germline V gene. The CDR3 has 14 residues. The junction had 5 bases not matched to a gene; V was cut back by 2 bases and J by 5 bases. The CDR3: CASSLGTGGHEQYF. In DNA form, the CDR3 reads TGTGCCAGCAGTTTAGGAACAGGGGGTCACGAGCAGTACTTC.

The chain uses TRBV3-1 and TRBJ2-7; D is tentatively TRBD1 or TRBD2 (5 bases each). This CDR3 is built from 16 residues. Germline CDR1 is LGHDT and CDR2 is YNNKEL (reference sequence). V shed 2 bases and J shed 0 bases, with 14 bases lying between them. CDR3: CASSQPSRDGSYEQYF. The CDR3, as DNA: TGTGCCAGCAGCCAACCTAGCCGGGACGGCTCCTACGAGCAGTACTTC.

V and J are TRBV27 and TRBJ2-7, with D perhaps matching TRBD1 or TRBD2 (5 bases each). Deletions cut 2 bases from V and 5 bases from J, with 34 bases between. Germline CDR1 MNHEY, CDR2 SMNVEV (reference sequence). The CDR3 runs to 21 residues. The CDR3 loop is CASSLRYRPGTSRKETHEQYF. CDR3 DNA sequence: TGTGCCAGCAGTTTAAGGTATCGACCCGGGACGTCTCGAAAAGAAACCCACGAGCAGTACTTC.

This clonotype was picked up one time. It may be a read error: a sequence one base away is much more abundant. In this CDR3 the conserved last residue, phenylalanine or tryptophan, is missing, so a read error is likely. In DNA form, the CDR3 reads TGTGCCAGCAGCTTTGAGTTCTACAATGAGCAGTTCTTA. Translation: CASSFEFYNEQFL. The gene calls are TRBV7-2 and TRBJ2-1; unclear D gene. Germline CDR1 reads SGHTA; CDR2 reads FQGNSA. The CDR3 runs 13 residues. Deletions cut 3 bases from V and 3 bases from J, with 6 bases between.

This clonotype has a handful of counts. The chain couples TRBV11-3 to TRBJ1-6; D ambiguous. Trimming took 5 bases from V and 7 from J, leaving 15 bases between them. Germline lookup yields CDR1 SGHNT and CDR2 YENEEA. CDR3 length: 15 residues. The CDR3 loop reads CASSLGPEVNSPLHF. The CDR3 DNA follows: TGTGCCAGCAGCCTCGGACCAGAAGTGAATTCACCCCTCCACTTT.

Many counts were recorded for this clonotype. J is TRBJ2-7 and V is TRBV28; 7 positions agree with TRBD1. This CDR3 contains 15 residues. Germline trimming cut 3 bases from V and 9 bases from J; bases unmatched to any gene: 14. Germline V gene data show CDR1 as MDHEN and CDR2 as SYDVKM. The CDR3 DNA reads TGTGCCAGCAGTTTCAGGGACAGACCTACGGTGGGGCAGTACTTC. Protein sequence: CASSFRDRPTVGQYF.

This clonotype was seen a few times. The genes are TRBV14 and TRBJ2-3; unclear D gene. Germline CDR1 reads SGHDN; CDR2 reads FVKESK. CDR3 length equals 19 residues. V shed 0 bases and J shed 2 bases, with 21 bases lying between them. CDR3 nucleotide sequence: TGTGCCAGCAGCCAAGATCTTGCCGGACCGATCCCGGCCACAGATACGCAGTATTTT. It translates to CASSQDLAGPIPATDTQYF.

The chain employs TRBV7-6 and TRBJ2-2, with TRBD2 as a possible D gene (5 bases). Trimming took off 0 bases at V and 5 bases at J, with 13 bases between the two ends. CDR3 length: 16 amino acids. In germline, CDR1 is SGHVS, CDR2 FNYEAQ. The CDR3 coding sequence is TGTGCCAGCAGCTTAGCCTCGGGCCGAGGGACCGGGGAGCTGTTTTTT. Protein: CASSLASGRGTGELFF.

J is TRBJ2-4 and V is TRBV24-1; D possibly corresponds to TRBD2 (5 bases). CDR3 length: 12 amino acids. Germline V lookup: CDR1 KGHDR, CDR2 SFDVKD. V lost 5 bases to trimming and J lost 9 bases, with 10 bases between them. CDR3 nucleotides: TGTGCCACCAGTGCCAGCGGTAGCATTCAGTACTTC. Its translation is CATSASGSIQYF.

As concerns this clonotype: This may arise from a read error, as a much more abundant clone is one base away. The chain recombines TRBV7-8 with TRBJ1-1, with D possibly TRBD1 on 5 matching bases. The germline V gene has CDR1 SGHVS and CDR2 FQNEAQ. Deletions cut 2 bases from V and 6 bases from J, with 10 bases between. This CDR3 region has 13 residues. The DNA for the CDR3 is TGTGCCAGCAGCTTAATCCTCAGGGCTGAAGCTTTCTTT. Its translation is CASSLILRAEAFF.